This T cell receptor (beta chain) derives from a study of technical replicates of blood from a handful of donors. Profiled with immunoSEQ multiplex PCR; TCRdb holds only in-frame clones, not every one. The repertoire includes some 64,000 clones, approximately 83% of them detected once, and about 5.1% sits in the top ten. Germline trimming cut 5 bases from V and 2 bases from J; bases unmatched to any gene: 5. The CDR3 is 14 amino acids. Germline V gives CDR1 SGHRS, CDR2 YFSETQ. Sample: PBMCs. The origin of this receptor is a human donor in good health. Some clones in this sample may be carry-over from other donors' samples. The V gene is TRBV5-1, the J gene TRBJ2-3, with 7 bases fitting TRBD2. The CDR3 DNA sequence: TGCGCCAGCAGAGAGCGGGGTGACACAGATACGCAGTATTTT. This encodes CASRERGDTDTQYF. The variable domain in full, with the rest retrieved from reference TRBV5-1 and TRBJ2-3, is KAGVTQTPRYLIKTRGQQVTLSCSPISGHRSVSWYQQTPGQGLQFLFEYFSETQRNKGNFPGRFSGRQFSNSRSEMNVSTLELGDSALYLCASRERGDTDTQYFGPGTRLTVL.